This T cell receptor (beta chain) was captured in a study of shared clonotypes between healthy human individuals (dated by TCRdb to 2019 to 2021). About the study as a whole: The cohort included three men and a couple of women between 18 and 49 years of age. Per donor, three plates each were used for CD4 naive and CD4 memory, two for CD8 naive, and one for CD8 memory. To estimate repertoire size and how much clonotypes are shared between individuals, the study performed deep sequencing of blood TCR repertoires from a handful of healthy adults. To increase sequencing depth and limit assay-specific biases, different laboratories used diverse techniques to prepare libraries and sequence TCR repertoires. Per donor, leukapheresis produced somewhere between about 0.9 and 9.5 billion PBMCs.

TCR CDR3 regions were amplified from genomic DNA by multiplex PCR using the deep immunoSEQ assay. Extracted genomic DNA from each cell subset was spread evenly across all wells of several immunoSEQ 96-well plates, with each plate serving as a replicate. For sorted subsets, each replicate PCR was loaded with around 220 ng genomic DNA, equivalent to about 30,000 T cell genomes. Purified libraries were quantified with a Qubit 3.0 fluorometer, sized on a Bioanalyzer 2100, and re-quantified with the KAPA Library Quantification kit. Every immunoSEQ 96-well plate was sequenced on a dedicated single-read 150-cycle Illumina NextSeq 550 flow cell. As for the original processing: The immunoSEQ output contained only junctional sequences without quality scores, so filtering could not match that applied to full-length reads. Sequences were annotated with PyIR, a Python wrapper for IgBLAST v1.9, using IMGT germline references to assign V/J genes and CDR3. Reads with weak V/J assignments (E-value above 1e-6), missing CDR3, stop codons, out-of-frame junctions, or ambiguous translated residues were removed. V3J clonotypes were defined as sequences sharing the same inferred V gene, J gene, and CDR3 amino acid sequence. The percentage overlap between two repertoires was calculated by dividing the number of shared unique clonotypes by the size of the smaller repertoire. Richness of each repertoire was evaluated using RTK rarefaction, the Chao1 estimator, and Recon v2.1 estimates of unobserved clonotypes. OLGA was used to compute generation probabilities for all TCRbeta clonotypes that the gDNA method yielded from a handful of donors. Not all clones reach the TCRdb copy of this immuneACCESS table, which keeps in-frame sequences only. Checked studies attribute under half of the gap to unresolved V genes and leave the rest unexplained. The V and J calls and the clone size are those of that table, but D and trimming were determined from the DNA. Recorded for this sample are about 660,000 clones; around two thirds of them occurred a single time. The top ten clonotypes cover approximately 1.6% of the sample.

The donors were healthy, HIV-negative adults with no recently reported acute infections or vaccinations. Only Caucasian adults living in Nashville, Tennessee, USA were represented among the donors. CD4+ T cells were enriched by magnetic negative selection, after which naive cells were positively selected on CD45RA and the negative fraction was taken as the memory subset. After blood collection by leukapheresis, PBMCs were isolated using Ficoll-Histopaque density gradient centrifugation and then cryopreserved in the vapor phase of liquid nitrogen. Analytical flow cytometry was used to check the purity and quantity of every magnetically sorted T cell population. From each sorted fraction, genomic DNA was isolated and quantified by UV absorbance on a Nanodrop 2000c. On this clone itself: There is no known antigen for this receptor. No much larger clonotype is one base removed from it; base qualities were not supplied.

Points the paper makes about the study in general: Higher generation probabilities were observed for clonotypes shared by all four sorted-subset donors than for non-shared clonotypes. Rarefaction of sorted-subset datasets indicated incomplete sequencing despite the large sequencing depth. Based on pairwise subsampling, the degree of clonotype sharing among donors was expected to be affected by sequencing depth. The small number of donors limited the genetic and exposure-history diversity represented. Sampling was restricted to blood, and TCR repertoires in tissue are likely to differ from TCR repertoires in blood. Naive subsets generally had larger estimated clonotype richness than memory subsets. Across a handful of donors, approximately 4.6% of naive CD4, approximately 3.6% of naive CD8, 2.3% of memory CD4, and approximately 0.4% of memory CD8 clonotypes were shared.

The sequence was obtained from a woman aged 25 to 45 in good health. Material for sequencing was memory CD4+ T cells sorted from blood. The cell subset or site label, read with the paper, signifies: CD45RA-negative fraction.

CDR3 reads: CASSQVIRQNRLAKNIQYF. Here is the DNA: TGCGCCAGCAGCCAAGTTATCCGCCAAAACCGACTAGCCAAAAACATTCAGTACTTC. The chain is encoded by TRBV4-1 joined to TRBJ2-4, with the D gene too uncertain to name. Taken from cysteine to phenylalanine, the CDR3 has 19 residues. Of the read, only the CDR3 DNA is kept; its 57 bases are in frame from base 1. The V end loses 1 base and the J end loses 0 bases, and a stretch of 19 bases separates them. Per the germline V gene, MGHRA is the CDR1 and YSYEKL is the CDR2.